This T cell receptor (beta chain) was captured by sequencing in a study of T cell repertoires in cytomegalovirus infection. For the study at large: Both CMV infection and a matching HLA type were indicated by public TCR beta signatures. Study-wide points: The ex vivo response showed dominance by HLA-C-restricted CMV-specific TCR beta clonotypes.

This clonotype showed up many times. Its target is unknown. This CDR3 has 15 residues. Per germline, CDR1 SGHVS and CDR2 FQNEAQ. With 6 bases clipped from V and 2 bases from J, the junction kept 4 bases outside the gene matches. TCRdb processed the reads anew with MiXCR; each CDR3 protein has one entry. The sample lists approximately 770,000 distinct CDR3 sequences; roughly 28% were seen once. The TCR originated in a human donor in good health (CMV status not recorded). Some clones in this sample may be carry-over from other donors' samples. The sample here was cultured CD8+ T cells from PBMCs, taken from culture after CMV antigen stimulation. The V gene is TRBV7-8, the J gene TRBJ2-1, with 10 bases that match TRBD2. The chain's CDR3 is CASRATSGTYNEQFF. The CDR3 DNA sequence: TGTGCCAGCAGGGCAACTAGCGGGACCTACAATGAGCAGTTCTTC. The variable domain in full, with the rest retrieved from reference TRBV7-8 and TRBJ2-1, is GAGVSQSPRYKVAKRGQDVALRCDPISGHVSLFWYQQALGQGPEFLTYFQNEAQLDKSGLPSDRFFAERPEGSVSTLKIQRTQQEDSAVYLCASRATSGTYNEQFFGPGTRLTVL.